One and the same sample provided the 29 T cell receptor beta chains below, sequenced in a study of cytomegalovirus exposure and HLA in healthy donors (dated by TCRdb to the late 2010s). The library was made by the immunoSEQ multiplex PCR assay. TCRdb mirrors the immuneACCESS table, restricted to in-frame sequences. Some clones are absent from its copies; in checked studies, under half trace to an unresolved V gene, and the reason for the others is unknown. The sample yields hundreds of thousands of clones; 70% to 90% were counted once. The top ten constitute roughly 1% of the sample. The sequencing input was PBMCs. All receptors come from a woman in her late teens or twenties in good health and CMV-seronegative.

The chain joins TRBV7-9 to TRBJ1-1, with D uncertain. With 10 bases removed from V and 1 base from J, the gap between germline ends came to 13 bases. The CDR3 loop spans 13 amino acids. Germline V gene data show CDR1 as SEHNR and CDR2 as FQNEAQ (reference sequence). The CDR3 protein is CAKQAGKNTEAFF. For the CDR3, the DNA is TGTGCCAAACAAGCGGGGAAGAACACTGAAGCTTTCTTT.

The J gene is TRBJ2-3, the V gene TRBV4-3, with D unresolved. The V end was cut by 4 bases, the J end by 0 bases, with 5 bases between. The CDR3 covers 13 residues. In germline, CDR1 is LGHNA, CDR2 YSLEER. CDR3 nucleotide sequence: TGCGCCAGCAGCCCCGGGAGCACAGATACGCAGTATTTT. Translating gives CASSPGSTDTQYF.

V is TRBV27 and J is TRBJ1-5; D is uncertain. V lost 4 bases to trimming and J lost 6 bases, with 10 bases between them. The CDR3 loop spans 13 amino acids. Germline-derived CDR1 and CDR2 are MNHEY and SMNVEV (reference sequence). The CDR3 loop reads CASSSQATQPQHF. The CDR3 DNA is TGTGCCAGCAGTTCCCAGGCCACTCAGCCCCAGCATTTT.

This clone was seen once. The chain is built from TRBV18 and TRBJ1-1; 9 nucleotides align to TRBD1. This CDR3 is built from 14 residues. Germline assignment: CDR1 KGHSH and CDR2 LQKENI. Unmatched junction bases numbered 3, after V lost 2 bases and J lost 5 bases. CDR3 coding DNA: TGTGCCAGCTCACCAACACAGGGGGCAACTGAAGCTTTCTTT. Its protein product is CASSPTQGATEAFF.

This clone appeared a few times. The chain uses TRBV29-1 and TRBJ1-5; tentative D call: TRBD1 (6 bases). This CDR3 has 13 amino acids. Germline lookup yields CDR1 SQVTM and CDR2 ANQGSEA. V gave up 4 bases and J gave up 4 bases, with 11 bases separating them. The CDR3, as DNA: TGCAGCGTTGTGACACAGGGAAATCAGCCCCAGCATTTT. Protein sequence: CSVVTQGNQPQHF.

The chain employs TRBV6-5 and TRBJ2-2, with 9 bases that match TRBD2. The CDR3 covers 14 residues. Trimming cost V 5 bases and J 5 bases; bases outside gene matches: 3. CDR1 and CDR2 (germline): MNHEY, SVGAGI. The CDR3 reads CASSASGETGELFF. CDR3 coding DNA: TGTGCCAGCAGTGCTAGCGGGGAAACCGGGGAGCTGTTTTTT.

The chain joins TRBV7-2 to TRBJ1-1; no definite D call. This CDR3 comprises 15 residues. Germline assignment: CDR1 SGHTA and CDR2 FQGNSA. V lost 3 bases and J lost 0, with 11 bases in between. The chain's CDR3 is CASSFHPSLNTEAFF. CDR3 nucleotides: TGTGCCAGCAGCTTCCATCCGAGCTTGAACACTGAAGCTTTCTTT.

This chain connects TRBV7-9 to TRBJ1-6; 7 bases map to TRBD1. The CDR3 loop spans 15 amino acids. Germline CDR1 and CDR2: SEHNR and FQNEAQ (reference sequence). Unmatched junction bases numbered 1, after V lost 1 base and J lost 4 bases. CDR3 sequence: CASSLGDSYNSPLHF. The CDR3 DNA is TGTGCCAGCAGCTTAGGGGACAGTTATAATTCACCCCTCCACTTT.

CDR3 bases: TGTGCCAGCAGTCCCGGGACAGGGACGTCTGGGGCCAACGTCCTGACTTTC. Encoded protein: CASSPGTGTSGANVLTF. This chain links TRBV11-3 with TRBJ2-6; 9 bases line up with TRBD1. The CDR3 totals 17 residues. J lost 1 base, V lost 6 bases, and 7 bases had no gene match. Germline values: CDR1 SGHNT, CDR2 YENEEA.

The V gene is TRBV7-2, the J gene TRBJ2-3; 8 bases align to TRBD2. With V trimmed by 5 bases and J by 4 bases, 2 bases remained unmatched. Germline assignment: CDR1 SGHTA and CDR2 FQGNSA. The CDR3 loop spans 13 amino acids. In nucleotides, the CDR3 is TGTGCCAGCAGCCACGGGGGGGCAGATACGCAGTATTTT. Protein product: CASSHGGADTQYF.

This chain uses TRBV28 with TRBJ2-7, with D perhaps TRBD2 (6 bases). Germline values: CDR1 MDHEN, CDR2 SYDVKM. V lost 3 bases and J lost 5, with 26 bases in between. The CDR3 has 18 amino acids. The CDR3 DNA follows: TGTGCCAGCAGTTTTTTAGCGGTCGGGACCCGCGGAGACGACGAGCAGTACTTC. Translated, it gives CASSFLAVGTRGDDEQYF.

The table lists this clone with a few counts. The rearrangement joins TRBV4-1 to TRBJ2-7; D is undetermined. Germline V lookup: CDR1 MGHRA, CDR2 YSYEKL. V was pared by 1 base and J by 4 bases, with 8 bases between. This CDR3 spans 13 amino acids. The CDR3 DNA reads as TGCGCCAGCAGCCAAGGGTCCTATTACGAGCAGTACTTC. Translation gives CASSQGSYYEQYF.

V usage is TRBV29-1 and J usage is TRBJ1-1; D is unclear. The CDR3 consists of 13 residues. CDR1 and CDR2 (germline): SQVTM, ANQGSEA. V was shortened by 6 bases and J by 0 bases, with 11 bases between the two germline ends. The CDR3 sequence: CSVGMRLNTEAFF. CDR3 in DNA: TGCAGCGTGGGTATGCGGTTGAACACTGAAGCTTTCTTT.

The genes are TRBV6-6 and TRBJ1-1, with a possible D match to TRBD1 (6 bases). CDR3 size: 15 residues. Germline CDR1 reads MNHNY; CDR2 reads SVGAGI (reference sequence). V gave up 2 bases and J gave up 4 bases, with 14 bases separating them. The CDR3 spells CASSYPKGESTEAFF. In nucleotides, the CDR3 is TGTGCCAGCAGTTACCCAAAGGGGGAGAGCACTGAAGCTTTCTTT.

The rearrangement uses TRBV6-5 and TRBJ2-7, with 7 bases matching TRBD2. CDR1 is MNHEY, CDR2 SVGAGI, per germline. V lost 6 bases, J lost 5 bases, and 7 bases stayed unmatched. The CDR3 runs 13 residues. CDR3 in DNA: TGTGCCAGCAGCACAAGCGGGATTCACGAGCAGTACTTC. It encodes CASSTSGIHEQYF.

The chain employs TRBV9 and TRBJ2-3; TRBD2 aligns across 9 bases. The V and J ends lost 2 bases and 4 bases, in that order; junction bases with no gene match: 5. CDR3 length: 15 amino acids. CDR1 is SGDLS, CDR2 YYNGEE, per germline. The CDR3 nucleotides are TGTGCCAGCAGCGTGAGTAGCGGGAGATCAGATACGCAGTATTTT. As protein: CASSVSSGRSDTQYF.

The genes are TRBV11-2 and TRBJ1-4; D is ambiguous. V was shortened by 1 base and J by 7 bases, with 13 bases between the two germline ends. The germline CDR1 and CDR2 sequences are SGHAT and FQNNGV. The CDR3 has 15 amino acids. The CDR3 sequence: CASSLVGYRGEKLFF. DNA for the CDR3: TGTGCCAGCAGCTTAGTCGGGTATCGTGGTGAAAAACTGTTTTTT.

The rearrangement links TRBV14 to TRBJ2-7; D gene ambiguous. Deletions cut 3 bases from V and 2 bases from J, with 11 bases between. The CDR3 runs to 14 residues. Germline CDR1 SGHDN, CDR2 FVKESK. CDR3 protein: CASSQGGLTYEQYF. In nucleotides, the CDR3 is TGTGCCAGCAGCCAGGGTGGGCTAACCTACGAGCAGTACTTC.

This clone was seen a single time. The chain recombines TRBV20-1 with TRBJ2-7, with 7 nucleotides matching TRBD2. The germline CDR1 and CDR2 sequences are DFQATT and SNEGSKA (reference sequence). V gave up 4 bases and J gave up 8 bases; unmatched junction bases: 5. The length of the CDR3 is 11 residues. CDR3 region: CSATTSSKQYF. The CDR3, as DNA: TGCAGTGCTACGACTAGCAGTAAGCAGTACTTC.

This chain uses TRBV5-1 with TRBJ2-3; 8 bases agree with TRBD2. CDR1 and CDR2 from the germline V gene are SGHRS and YFSETQ. This CDR3 region has 16 residues. J lost 0 bases, V lost 3 bases, and 6 bases had no gene match. CDR3 residues: CASSSISGTSTDTQYF. For the CDR3, the DNA is TGCGCCAGCAGCTCGATTAGCGGGACTAGCACAGATACGCAGTATTTT.

The chain joins TRBV5-1 to TRBJ2-4, with D uncertain. V lost 0 bases to trimming and J lost 5 bases, with 3 bases between them. The CDR3 runs to 12 residues. CDR1 SGHRS and CDR2 YFSETQ come from the germline V gene. The CDR3 region is CASSLEQNIQYF. The DNA of the CDR3 is TGCGCCAGCAGCTTGGAGCAAAACATTCAGTACTTC.

The V and J genes are TRBV27 and TRBJ1-5, with D perhaps matching TRBD1 (5 bases). Germline V gene sequence: CDR1 MNHEY, CDR2 SMNVEV (reference sequence). CDR3 length: 13 residues. V lost 8 bases and J 9 bases, leaving 17 bases between the germline ends. The CDR3 loop reads CASGGTPEGPQHF. CDR3 DNA sequence: TGTGCCAGCGGCGGGACGCCCGAGGGGCCCCAGCATTTT.

J is TRBJ1-4 and V is TRBV6-6; 8 positions match TRBD1. This CDR3 is built from 15 residues. CDR1 is MNHNY, CDR2 SVGAGI, per germline (reference sequence). The ends lost 2 bases at V and 10 bases at J; junction bases unmatched: 9. For the CDR3, the DNA is TGTGCCAGCAGTTACGGGCCAGGGGGCGAGGGAAAACTGTTTTTT. Its translation: CASSYGPGGEGKLFF.

The J gene is TRBJ1-2, the V gene TRBV28; D is ambiguous. The CDR3 runs 12 residues. CDR1 and CDR2 from the germline V gene are MDHEN and SYDVKM. Trimming took 1 base from V and 6 from J, leaving 6 bases between them. CDR3 in amino acids: CASSLFPDGYTF. CDR3 DNA: TGTGCCAGCAGTTTATTTCCAGATGGCTACACCTTC.

The chain combines TRBV27 with TRBJ2-7; 7 nucleotides agree with TRBD1. V dropped 4 bases and J dropped 3; count of bases not matched to a gene: 9. CDR3 length equals 15 residues. Germline loops: CDR1 MNHEY, CDR2 SMNVEV (reference sequence). The CDR3 spells CASSSGQAWRYEQYF. CDR3 nucleotide sequence: TGTGCCAGCAGTTCCGGACAGGCTTGGCGCTACGAGCAGTACTTC.

The chain has TRBV6-5 and TRBJ2-7, with 9 bases aligning to TRBD1. The junction had 6 bases not matched to a gene; V was cut back by 6 bases and J by 3 bases. This CDR3 region has 14 residues. CDR1 and CDR2 from the germline V gene are MNHEY and SVGAGI. The CDR3 sequence: CASRNRDRVYEQYF. CDR3 coding DNA: TGTGCCAGCAGAAACCGGGACAGGGTCTACGAGCAGTACTTC.

The chain employs TRBV23-1 and TRBJ1-1; no clear D. TRBV23-1 is placed among ORFs of uncertain function. V was clipped by 8 bases and J by 0 bases, with 13 bases between them. The CDR3 sequence is 14 residues long. The DNA for the CDR3 is TGCGCCAGCTTACTCCTAGGCTTGAACACTGAAGCTTTCTTT. It specifies CASLLLGLNTEAFF.

This clone was seen a single time. The genes are TRBV7-6 and TRBJ2-2; 7 bases map to TRBD2. Per germline, CDR1 SGHVS and CDR2 FNYEAQ. The CDR3 spans 15 residues. J gave up 9 bases and V 4 bases, and 11 bases lay outside the gene matches. CDR3 in DNA: TGTGCCAGCAGCTCTAGAAGGGGAGGGCCCCGGGAGCTGTTTTTT. It yields the protein CASSSRRGGPRELFF.

The genes are TRBV1 and TRBJ2-2; TRBD2, the table's D call, lacks a check against the DNA. TRBV1 is shown as a pseudogene. CDR3 length equals 18 residues. The CDR3 DNA reads as TGCACCAGCAGCCAAGTTCGCGGGAGTACGTGGGACACCGGGGAGCTGTTTTTT. Its translation is CTSSQVRGSTWDTGELFF.